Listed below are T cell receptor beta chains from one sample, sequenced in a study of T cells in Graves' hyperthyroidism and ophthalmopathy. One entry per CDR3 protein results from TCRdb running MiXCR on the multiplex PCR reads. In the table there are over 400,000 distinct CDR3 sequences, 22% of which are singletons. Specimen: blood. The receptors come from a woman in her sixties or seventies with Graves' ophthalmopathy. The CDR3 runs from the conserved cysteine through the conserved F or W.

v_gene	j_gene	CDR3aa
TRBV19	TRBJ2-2	CASIAGTRGEGGELFF
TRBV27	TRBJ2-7	CASSPPVGAGGSEQYF
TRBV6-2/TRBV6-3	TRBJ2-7	CASCVGYGEQYF
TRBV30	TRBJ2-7	CAWSPGTGSYEQYF
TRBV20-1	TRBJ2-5	CSARAGAEAQYF
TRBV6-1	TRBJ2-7	CASSEVSGRSFYEQYF
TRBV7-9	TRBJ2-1	CASSAGVGRGSDEQFF
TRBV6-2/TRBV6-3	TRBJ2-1	CASSYSRDGSSYNEQFF
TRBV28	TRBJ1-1	CASSLGGLGRAEAFF
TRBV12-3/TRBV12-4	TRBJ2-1	CASTTGGAYNEQFF
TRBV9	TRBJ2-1	CASSRESSNEQFF
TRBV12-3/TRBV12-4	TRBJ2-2	CASSLYPSGSLAAGELFF
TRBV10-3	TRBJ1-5	CAISATGTGNQPQHF
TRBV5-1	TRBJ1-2	CASSTGGSGGYTF
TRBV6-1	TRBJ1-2	CASSEYAGVEGGYTF
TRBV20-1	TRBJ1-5	CSAKSGTGGNQPQHF